Below, 8 T cell receptor beta chains from the same sample are listed, as sequenced in a study of T cell changes during pregnancy in multiple sclerosis. Using immunoSEQ multiplex PCR, the repertoire was profiled, and TCRdb retains in-frame clones only, with some absent. This sample has around 33,000 clones; about 90% occur once, and the top ten carry around 0.47%. This specimen was CD4+ T cells from peripheral blood mononuclear cells, taken after pregnancy. Receptors originate from a female donor with multiple sclerosis, enrolled in a pregnancy study.

The V call is TRBV6-6, the J call TRBJ1-5, with 11 bases fitting TRBD1. V lost 0 bases and J lost 5; bases outside the gene matches: 0. The CDR3 spans 15 residues. The germline gives CDR1 MNHNY, CDR2 SVGAGI (reference sequence). DNA for the CDR3: TGTGCCAGCAGTTACTCGGGACAGGGGGATCAGCCCCAGCATTTT. It encodes CASSYSGQGDQPQHF.

This clone was counted a single time. The chain uses TRBV5-4 and TRBJ2-2, with TRBD1 matching over 9 bases. CDR1 and CDR2 (germline): SGHNT, YYREEE (reference sequence). The CDR3 contains 14 residues. V lost 7 bases to trimming and J lost 4 bases; unmatched junction nucleotides: 5. This CDR3 is CASRDRDLTGELFF. The CDR3, as DNA: TGTGCCAGCCGGGACAGGGACCTCACCGGGGAGCTGTTTTTT.

This sequence joins TRBV10-3 and TRBJ2-2; 7 nucleotides match TRBD1. This CDR3 is built from 15 residues. Germline V gene data show CDR1 as ENHRY and CDR2 as SYGVKD. The V gene end was trimmed by 3 bases and the J gene end by 6 bases; junction bases not matched to a gene: 7. The CDR3 coding sequence is TGTGCCATCAGTGAAACAGGGGATAGGGCCGGGGAGCTGTTTTTT. This encodes CAISETGDRAGELFF.

The sample holds one count of this clone. The CDR3 DNA reads TGTGCCAGCTCACCTATGATCACCGGCAATGAGCAGTTCTTC. Translated: CASSPMITGNEQFF. This chain joins TRBV18 and TRBJ2-1, with D unresolved. Germline CDR1 KGHSH, CDR2 LQKENI. The CDR3 is 14 amino acids. The ends were cut back, 3 bases at V and 6 bases at J, with 12 bases in the middle.

The chain joins TRBV7-2 to TRBJ1-1, with a weak D call TRBD1 (5 bases). Germline V gene lookup returns CDR1 SGHTA and CDR2 FQGNSA. The CDR3 is 14 residues long. Trimming shortened V by 2 bases and J by 0 bases, and 7 bases separated the two germline ends. This CDR3 is CASSLFRVNTEAFF. CDR3 nucleotides: TGTGCCAGCAGCTTATTCAGGGTGAACACTGAAGCTTTCTTT.

The chain couples TRBV20-1 to TRBJ1-1; D not certain. Germline V gene lookup returns CDR1 DFQATT and CDR2 SNEGSKA (reference sequence). The CDR3 length is 11 residues. Trimming took off 5 bases at V and 3 bases at J, with 7 bases between the two ends. In DNA form, the CDR3 reads TGCAGTGCTCTAATTGACACTGAAGCTTTCTTT. This sequence encodes CSALIDTEAFF.

V is TRBV29-1 and J is TRBJ2-3; D is undetermined. The V and J ends lost 6 bases and 0 bases respectively, with 7 bases between them. Germline V gene sequence: CDR1 SQVTM, CDR2 ANQGSEA. The CDR3 loop spans 12 amino acids. The CDR3 sequence is CSVATSTDTQYF. The DNA for the CDR3 is TGCAGCGTCGCGACTAGCACAGATACGCAGTATTTT.

The chain is built from TRBV27 and TRBJ1-6, with TRBD1 matching 12 bases. V gave up 5 bases and J gave up 7 bases; unmatched junction bases: 3. The CDR3 covers 15 residues. CDR1 MNHEY and CDR2 SMNVEV come from the germline V gene (reference sequence). In nucleotides, the CDR3 is TGTGCCAGCAGTGTGGGACAGGGGGCGAATTCACCCCTCCACTTT. As protein: CASSVGQGANSPLHF.